The T cell receptor beta chain under discussion was sequenced for a study of OX40 agonist ivuxolimab in advanced cancers. Overall study: People in dose escalation had one of these cancers: hepatocellular carcinoma, melanoma, renal cell or head and neck cancer. Eligibility rules accepted prior anti-PD-1, anti-PD-L1 or anti-CTLA-4 therapy, and over 35% had some.

Profiling relied on immunoSEQ multiplex PCR, and the TCRdb table lists in-frame clones only, not all of them. The sample includes roughly 80,000 clones, about 90% seen only once; the top ten take 1.5% to 2%. Germline loops: CDR1 SGHNT, CDR2 YYREEE (reference sequence). The junction had 8 bases not matched to a gene; V was cut back by 0 bases and J by 11 bases. The CDR3 runs 15 residues. This material consisted of CD4+ or CD8+ T cells sorted from blood, taken in a trial of the OX40 agonist ivuxolimab. The chain combines TRBV5-4 with TRBJ2-5; TRBD1 aligns across 12 bases. The TCR originated in an adult with an advanced solid tumor such as melanoma, head and neck, liver or kidney cancer. The CDR3 region is CASSLGGTGGGWQYF. CDR3 nucleotide sequence: TGTGCCAGCAGCTTGGGGGGGACAGGGGGCGGTTGGCAGTACTTC.